The 18 T cell receptor beta chains below come from one sample, sequenced in a study of cytomegalovirus exposure and HLA in healthy donors. Primers: 60 Vbeta forward and 13 Jbeta reverse. The repertoire was sequenced with immunoSEQ multiplex PCR; TCRdb's copy has only in-frame clones and lacks some. The table lists roughly 150,000 clones, roughly 70% of them singletons. The sequenced sample was PBMCs. The receptors derive from a woman in her thirties or forties in good health and CMV-seronegative.

In DNA, the CDR3 is TGTGCCAGCAGCAGATCGGAAGAGACCCAGTACTTC. Its translation is CASSRSEETQYF. This chain uses TRBV9 with TRBJ2-5; no definite D call. The germline V gene has CDR1 SGDLS and CDR2 YYNGEE. V was shortened by 4 bases and J by 3 bases, with 7 bases between the two germline ends. CDR3 size: 12 residues.

V usage is TRBV28 and J usage is TRBJ2-7, with unresolved D. Germline values: CDR1 MDHEN, CDR2 SYDVKM. The length of the CDR3 is 14 residues. V shed 2 bases and J shed 3 bases, with 11 bases lying between them. The CDR3 DNA is TGTGCCAGCAGTTTACCAGGCAATCTCTACGAGCAGTACTTC. Amino acid sequence: CASSLPGNLYEQYF.

V gene TRBV2 combines with J gene TRBJ1-2; D may be TRBD1 (5 bases). Germline V gene sequence: CDR1 SNHLY, CDR2 FYNNEI. Between the trimmed V and J ends, which lost 8 bases and 3 bases, there was a span of 13 bases. This CDR3 has 13 residues. CDR3 protein: CASFLGADYGYTF. CDR3 nucleotides: TGTGCCAGCTTTTTAGGGGCCGACTATGGCTACACCTTC.

The gene calls are TRBV18 and TRBJ2-6; tentative D call: TRBD2 (5 bases). Per germline, CDR1 KGHSH and CDR2 LQKENI. Trimming pared 2 bases from V and 0 bases from J, leaving 17 bases between. The CDR3 spans 19 residues. CDR3 DNA: TGTGCCAGCTCACCAACCTCAGGCAATCGGGGCTCTGGGGCCAACGTCCTGACTTTC. Protein product: CASSPTSGNRGSGANVLTF.

J is TRBJ2-1 and V is TRBV1; no DNA check was done on the table's D call, TRBD2. TRBV1 is annotated as a pseudogene. CDR3 length: 16 residues. The CDR3 DNA follows: TGCACCAGCAGCCAAGATCGAGCGGGAGTGTTAAATGAGCAGTTCTTC. Protein product: CTSSQDRAGVLNEQFF.

In nucleotides, the CDR3 is TGTGCCAGCAGTCCGGGGGGGGGACGCTATGGCTACACCTTC. As protein: CASSPGGGRYGYTF. V gene TRBV6-5 combines with J gene TRBJ1-2; D might be TRBD1 (5 bases). This CDR3 region has 14 residues. V was cut by 5 bases and J by 4 bases, with 14 bases left in between. Germline assignment: CDR1 MNHEY and CDR2 SVGAGI.

The chain couples TRBV18 to TRBJ2-7; 8 bases are shared with TRBD2. The V segment lost 6 bases and the J segment 3 bases; nucleotides outside the gene matches: 16. Per the germline V gene, CDR1 is KGHSH and CDR2 is LQKENI. The length of the CDR3 is 17 residues. The CDR3 DNA reads TGTGCCAGCTCCTCTCCCCAGAGTAGCGGGGTCGACTACGAGCAGTACTTC. This codes for CASSSPQSSGVDYEQYF.

The genes are TRBV5-4 and TRBJ1-3, with 7 nucleotides matching TRBD1. In germline, CDR1 is SGHNT, CDR2 YYREEE (reference sequence). The ends lost 3 bases at V and 0 bases at J; junction bases unmatched: 3. The CDR3 sequence is 15 residues long. For the CDR3, the DNA is TGTGCCAGCAGCTCAGCAGGGGGCTCTGGAAACACCATATATTTT. It specifies CASSSAGGSGNTIYF.

This clone came up once. J is TRBJ1-2 and V is TRBV6-5; no reliable D call. Germline V gene data show CDR1 as MNHEY and CDR2 as SVGAGI. The V end was cut by 3 bases, the J end by 0 bases, with 11 bases between. The CDR3 is 15 residues long. CDR3 loop: CASSYWRVANYGYTF. The CDR3, as DNA: TGTGCCAGCAGTTATTGGAGGGTTGCTAACTATGGCTACACCTTC.

The genes are TRBV6-5 and TRBJ1-1, with D uncertain. This CDR3 is built from 12 residues. The germline gives CDR1 MNHEY, CDR2 SVGAGI. Trimming removed 6 bases from V and 7 bases from J, with 12 bases in between. The CDR3 sequence: CASRSPGIEAFF. The CDR3, as DNA: TGTGCCAGCAGAAGTCCGGGGATTGAAGCTTTCTTT.

This chain connects TRBV7-9 to TRBJ2-3; D is uncertain. CDR3 size: 16 residues. Per germline, CDR1 SEHNR and CDR2 FQNEAQ (reference sequence). V lost 7 bases and J 0 bases, leaving 17 bases between the germline ends. This chain's CDR3 is CASTNLRRSSTDTQYF. CDR3 sequence (DNA): TGTGCCAGCACCAACTTGCGGAGATCTAGCACAGATACGCAGTATTTT.

The table lists this clone with a few counts. The chain carries TRBV5-1 and TRBJ1-2; D gene ambiguous. The germline V and J ends were trimmed by 0 bases and 7 bases, with 10 bases remaining between them. Per germline, CDR1 SGHRS and CDR2 YFSETQ. CDR3 size: 13 residues. In DNA form, the CDR3 reads TGCGCCAGCAGCTTGGGAGGGCCAGCTGGCTACACCTTC. As protein: CASSLGGPAGYTF.

The chain combines TRBV5-6 with TRBJ1-2; D is unresolved. V was cut by 4 bases and J by 5 bases, with 12 bases left in between. The germline V gene encodes CDR1 SGHDT and CDR2 YYEEEE. The CDR3 totals 13 residues. The DNA of the CDR3 is TGTGCCAGCAGCGAGCTCACGGGGTATGGCTACACCTTC. This codes for CASSELTGYGYTF.

This clone has just a few counts. The chain carries TRBV5-5 and TRBJ1-1; D may be TRBD1 (6 bases). CDR1 and CDR2 from the germline V gene are SGHKS and YYEKEE (reference sequence). The CDR3 consists of 15 residues. V was shortened by 5 bases and J by 1 base, with 15 bases between the two germline ends. For the CDR3, the DNA is TGTGCCAGCAGACCAACCGGGACAAAGAACACTGAAGCTTTCTTT. Translation: CASRPTGTKNTEAFF.

This clone turned up a few times. The gene calls are TRBV5-6 and TRBJ1-2; D gene uncertain. Germline assignment: CDR1 SGHDT and CDR2 YYEEEE. V was cut by 6 bases and J by 4 bases, with 13 bases left in between. This CDR3 has 13 amino acids. CDR3 nucleotide sequence: TGTGCCAGCAACCAGAACAGCCTCTATGGCTACACCTTC. Amino acid sequence: CASNQNSLYGYTF.

The J gene is TRBJ1-1, the V gene TRBV2, with unresolved D. CDR1 SNHLY and CDR2 FYNNEI come from the germline V gene. V was shortened by 3 bases and J by 3 bases, with 5 bases between the two germline ends. The CDR3 spans 12 residues. The CDR3 loop reads CASSDQYTEAFF. For the CDR3, the DNA is TGTGCCAGCAGTGATCAGTACACTGAAGCTTTCTTT.

The sample holds one count of this clone. The chain has TRBV6-1 and TRBJ1-1; the D gene is possibly TRBD1 (6 bases). The CDR3 runs 14 residues. CDR1 MNHNS and CDR2 SASEGT come from the germline V gene. The V end was cut by 5 bases, the J end by 5 bases, with 15 bases between. The CDR3: CASSRDMDGTEAFF. The CDR3 DNA sequence: TGTGCCAGCAGTAGGGACATGGACGGGACTGAAGCTTTCTTT.

The CDR3 spells CASSEGAGDTGELFF. DNA for the CDR3: TGTGCCAGCAGTGAAGGGGCAGGGGACACCGGGGAGCTGTTTTTT. The chain joins TRBV6-1 to TRBJ2-2, with a tentative D call TRBD1 (6 bases). Trimming took 1 base from V and 3 from J, leaving 9 bases between them. This CDR3 has 15 residues. Germline V gene data show CDR1 as MNHNS and CDR2 as SASEGT.